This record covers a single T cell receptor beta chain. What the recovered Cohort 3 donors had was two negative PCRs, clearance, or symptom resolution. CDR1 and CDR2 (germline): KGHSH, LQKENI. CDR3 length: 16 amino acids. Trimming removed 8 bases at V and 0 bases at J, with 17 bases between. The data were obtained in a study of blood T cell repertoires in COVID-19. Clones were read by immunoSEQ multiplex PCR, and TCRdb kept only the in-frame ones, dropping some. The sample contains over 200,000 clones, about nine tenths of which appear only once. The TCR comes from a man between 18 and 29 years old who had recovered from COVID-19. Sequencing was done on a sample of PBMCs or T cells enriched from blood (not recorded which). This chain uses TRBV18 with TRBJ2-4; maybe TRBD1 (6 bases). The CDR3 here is CASTGQPIGAKNIQYF. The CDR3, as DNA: TGTGCCAGCACCGGACAGCCCATCGGAGCCAAAAACATTCAGTACTTC.